This T cell receptor beta chain derives from a study of OX40 agonist ivuxolimab in advanced cancers. Study-level background: The study gave patients intravenous ivuxolimab at 0.01 to 10 mg/kg every 2 weeks. Eligibility admitted prior anti-PD-1, anti-PD-L1 or anti-CTLA-4 therapy; around 38% had some. Every patient in dose escalation had hepatocellular carcinoma, melanoma, renal cell or head and neck cancer.

V was clipped by 4 bases and J by 2 bases; unmatched bases: 11. CDR3 length: 16 residues. The germline gives CDR1 SGDLS, CDR2 YYNGEE. Method: immunoSEQ multiplex PCR; TCRdb's copy keeps in-frame clones and lacks some. The table lists under 85,000 clones, roughly 78% of them singletons. By sample share, this clone is medium-sized. Antigen specificity is unknown. Study-level findings and limits: At 0.1 to 3.0 mg/kg, CD4+ and CD8+ blood T cells expanded clonally by week 6.

This material consisted of CD4+ or CD8+ T cells sorted from blood, taken in a trial of the OX40 agonist ivuxolimab. This clonotype was obtained from an adult with an advanced solid tumor such as melanoma, head and neck, liver or kidney cancer. This chain links TRBV9 with TRBJ1-2; 7 bases are a match to TRBD1. CDR3 coding DNA: TGTGCCAGCAGCCTGACAGGGTTCGGCGAAAACTATGGCTACACCTTC. Its protein product is CASSLTGFGENYGYTF.